This T cell receptor beta chain was identified in a study of T cells expressing NK-cell markers. Background on the study: Out of eight donors sequenced, seven tested HCMV-seropositive and the remaining one seronegative. Findings and caveats of the study: Similarly, these clonotypes led the CD3+CD56-NKG2C+ fraction as well in a handful of donors.

Scientists made TCR beta cDNA using 5'RACE template switching with UMIs. From its re-call of the 5' RACE reads, TCRdb lists each CDR3 protein once, without DNA. Across roughly 390,000 distinct CDR3 sequences, the top ten clones capture roughly 5.5% of the sample. The germline CDR1 and CDR2 sequences are MDHEN and SYDVKM. The CDR3 has 15 amino acids. Of note for this clonotype: Its antigen remains unidentified.

The receptor was isolated from a man aged 18-75 years in good health. Sequenced input: blood T cells: a sorted CD56 or NKG2C T cell subset, CD4+ or CD8+ T cells, or bulk PBMC T cells (not recorded which). The V and J genes are TRBV28 and TRBJ2-5; checking the TCRdb D call of TRBD2 is not possible without DNA. The CDR3 sequence: CASRTRGGLQETQYF.